This T cell receptor (beta chain) was captured by sequencing in a study of blood T cell repertoires in COVID-19. Study background: Whether acute or convalescent, the COVID-19 samples came from the United States, Italy and Spain. PBMCs, B-cell-depleted T cells, or T cells were the source of the cDNA or gDNA that made up the material.

The count of this clone is one. Distinct nucleotide sequences in the sample also encode this CDR3. The germline V gene has CDR1 SGHRS and CDR2 YFSETQ. With 0 bases clipped from V and 0 bases from J, the junction kept 0 bases outside the gene matches. The CDR3 runs to 14 residues. Original analysis: Reference gene primer amplification gave nucleated cell count estimates. The protocol was immunoSEQ multiplex PCR, while the TCRdb copy is restricted to in-frame clones and leaves out a portion. For V, J and clone size, that table is used; D and trimming come from the DNA. Of approximately 70,000 clones in the sample, around 91% were seen once.

The TCR sequence derives from a human donor in a cohort sampled during active COVID-19. Sequencing was done on a sample of peripheral blood. The chain is built from TRBV5-1 and TRBJ2-7, with TRBD1 identical over 7 bases. CDR3 nucleotides: TGCGCCAGCAGCTTGGGGGACAGCTCCTACGAGCAGTACTTC. The encoded protein is CASSLGDSSYEQYF.